This T cell receptor beta chain was obtained from a study of blood T cell repertoires in COVID-19. Study-level information: COVID-19 samples, acute and convalescent, were from the United States, Italy and Spain. From T cells, B-cell-depleted T cells, or PBMCs came the material, which was cDNA or gDNA.

Enrollment of patients from Seattle took place during active infection, with longitudinal follow-up. With V trimmed by 4 bases and J by 3 bases, 8 bases remained unmatched. The CDR3 has 15 amino acids. From germline, CDR1 is SGHVS and CDR2 FQNEAQ. Original handling: How many nucleated cells were present was estimated from reference gene primer amplification. Here immunoSEQ multiplex PCR was the method, and the copy in TCRdb shows in-frame clones only, minus some. V and J calls plus clone size are reproduced from that table; the DNA served to infer D and trimming. Among roughly 50,000 clones listed, 80% to 90% were seen once.

The chain is built from TRBV7-8 and TRBJ2-7, with 8 bases fitting TRBD1. The sequence derives from a woman older than 75 with COVID-19, enrolled during active disease. Sequenced: peripheral blood. CDR3 in amino acids: CASSSGQGHLYEQYF. CDR3 bases: TGTGCCAGCAGCTCCGGACAGGGACATCTCTACGAGCAGTACTTC.